This record concerns one T cell receptor beta chain sequence. Its binding antigen is unknown. No base quality values were provided; no much bigger clone lies one nucleotide off. This sample was taken from a study of PD-1 blockade in classical Hodgkin lymphoma (dated by TCRdb to the early 2020s). Context from the whole study: Nivolumab dosing was 3 mg/kg intravenously every 2 weeks, continuing until either disease progression or unacceptable toxicity. The study used TCR beta sequencing and CyTOF to define a peripheral blood immune signature of response to PD-1 blockade in classical Hodgkin lymphoma.

The Qiagen DNeasy kit was used to extract genomic DNA both from unsorted PBMCs and from the negatively selected CD4+ and CD8+ fractions. Amplification of TCR beta CDR3 regions was done by immunoSEQ multiplex PCR with primers that anneal to V and J segments. Amplification bias was minimized using a synthetic immune receptor repertoire, and residual bias was removed computationally after sequencing. Per the authors' processing: Repertoire diversity was quantified as the Shannon entropy index using custom Python scripts. The unsorted, CD4+ and CD8+ repertoires were each analyzed separately, with the exception of combined analyses, where CD4+ and CD8+ sequences were merged in silico. Clonal expansion was defined as a frequency increase of at least 2-fold after treatment compared with C1D1, and clones undetected at baseline were assigned a pseudocount of 0.5. Singleton clones were defined as clones with 0 or 1 copy at C1D1, and non-singleton clones were defined as clones with 2 or more copies. Clones expanded in unsorted samples were assigned a CD4+, CD8+ or unknown annotation through matching of protein sequences in sorted samples from the same patient. Wilcoxon tests on paired samples were used to test changes in diversity from C1D1 to C4D1. TCRdb provides this immuneACCESS table in a form limited to in-frame rearrangements. Some clones are lacking; in checked studies, under half of them reflect an unresolved V gene, and why the rest are absent is not known. V, J and clone size are those of that table, while D and trimming were read from the DNA. The sample yields around 100,000 clones; around 89% were counted once. The ten largest clones capture more than 6.5% of the sample.

Here is what the overall study found, with its caveats: Among trial patients, those achieving complete response had baseline diversity similar to that of newly diagnosed patients, while diversity was significantly lower in partial responders and progressors. By C4D1, a significant rise was seen in CD4+ TCR diversity but not in CD8+ TCR diversity (p=0.0027 vs p=0.16), and the rise was most apparent among complete responders (p=0.02). Diversity was lower in patients who began nivolumab less than 1 year after ASCT, so these patients were left out of later analyses to avoid confounding by immune reconstitution. Newly diagnosed patients were reported to have lower baseline TCR diversity than healthy donors, and relapsed/refractory patients were reported to have lower baseline TCR diversity still. The study covered only a single clinical trial cohort, and the causes of the repertoire differences, possibly disease activity or prior therapy, were still not defined.

What this sample's time point label stands for: cycle 2 day 1 (C2D1) of nivolumab. Relapse after autologous stem cell transplantation had occurred in all trial patients, and cohorts A, B and C were distinguished by prior brentuximab vedotin exposure. The trial cohort included around 60 patients with relapsed/refractory classical Hodgkin lymphoma, and each patient had a best overall response of complete response, partial response or progressive disease. Single-agent nivolumab was administered to trial patients in the multi-cohort phase II CheckMate 205 trial. An independent review committee assessed best overall response using the 2007 International Working Group response criteria. Trial PBMCs were collected just before the start of nivolumab (C1D1) and during therapy at cycle 2 day 1 and cycle 4 day 1. Peripheral blood was collected in 8 mL Vacutainer Cell Preparation Tubes, from which PBMCs were isolated by centrifugation and then cryopreserved.

The sample was peripheral blood mononuclear cells (PBMCs), taken before the second cycle of nivolumab. The sequence derives from a human donor with classical Hodgkin lymphoma.

The nucleotides are TGCGCCAGCAGCTTCCCTAGCGGGGGGATAAGCACAGATACGCAGTATTTT. Its coded protein is CASSFPSGGISTDTQYF. The chain employs TRBV5-1 and TRBJ2-3; 11 middle bases align to TRBD2. CDR1 and CDR2 are read off the germline V gene as SGHRS and YFSETQ. The CDR3 runs 17 residues from the cysteine to the phenylalanine. Only the CDR3 part of the read is kept: 51 bases, read in frame from the first base. Compared with germline, V lacks 2 bases and J lacks 0 bases; bases without a gene match: 5.